This TCR beta chain was captured in a study of T cells in Graves' hyperthyroidism and ophthalmopathy. The CDR3 covers 13 residues. Trimming left V 6 bases short and J 7 bases short, with 16 bases between. Germline V gene lookup returns CDR1 SEHNR and CDR2 FQNEAQ (reference sequence). Amplification of TCR beta CDR3 regions was performed using RNA transcripts as template. The HTBI primer set was used in a first-round RT-PCR of the TCR CDR3. One entry per CDR3 protein, called by TCRdb with MiXCR from the multiplex PCR reads. The sample consists of 300,000 to 450,000 distinct CDR3 sequences, 25% of them appearing once. This clonotype was detected ten times or more.

This receptor was obtained from a man aged 50-59 years with Graves' hyperthyroidism. The sequenced sample was blood. V is TRBV7-9 and J is TRBJ2-7; D possibly corresponds to TRBD2 (6 bases). The CDR3 coding sequence is TGTGCCAGCAGTCGGGACTCCCAGGGTGAGCAGTACTTC. Protein product: CASSRDSQGEQYF.